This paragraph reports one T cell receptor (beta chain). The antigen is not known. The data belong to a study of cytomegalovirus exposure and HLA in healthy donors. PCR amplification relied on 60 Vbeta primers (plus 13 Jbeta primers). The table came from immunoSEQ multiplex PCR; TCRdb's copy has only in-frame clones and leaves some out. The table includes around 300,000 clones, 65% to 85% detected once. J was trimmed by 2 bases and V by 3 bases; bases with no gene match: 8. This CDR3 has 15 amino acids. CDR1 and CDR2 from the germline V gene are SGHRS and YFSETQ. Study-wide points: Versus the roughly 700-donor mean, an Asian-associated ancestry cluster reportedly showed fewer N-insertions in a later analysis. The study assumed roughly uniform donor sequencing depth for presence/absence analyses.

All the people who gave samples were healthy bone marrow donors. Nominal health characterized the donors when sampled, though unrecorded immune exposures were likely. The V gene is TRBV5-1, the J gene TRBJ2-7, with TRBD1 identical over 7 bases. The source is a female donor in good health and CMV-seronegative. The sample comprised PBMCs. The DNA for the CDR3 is TGCGCCAGCAGCTCGACAGGACAGGCCACCTACGAGCAGTACTTC. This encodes CASSSTGQATYEQYF.